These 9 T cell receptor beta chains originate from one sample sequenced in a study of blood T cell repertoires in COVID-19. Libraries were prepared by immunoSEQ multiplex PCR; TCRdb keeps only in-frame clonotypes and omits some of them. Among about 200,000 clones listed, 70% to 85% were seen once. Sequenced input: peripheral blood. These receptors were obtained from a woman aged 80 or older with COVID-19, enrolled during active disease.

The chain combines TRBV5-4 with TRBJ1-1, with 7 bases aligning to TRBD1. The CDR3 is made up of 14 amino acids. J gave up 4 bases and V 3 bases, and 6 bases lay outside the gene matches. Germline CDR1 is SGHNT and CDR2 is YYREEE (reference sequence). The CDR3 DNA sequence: TGTGCCAGCAGCTCAAAAACAGGGGCCACTGAAGCTTTCTTT. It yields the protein CASSSKTGATEAFF.

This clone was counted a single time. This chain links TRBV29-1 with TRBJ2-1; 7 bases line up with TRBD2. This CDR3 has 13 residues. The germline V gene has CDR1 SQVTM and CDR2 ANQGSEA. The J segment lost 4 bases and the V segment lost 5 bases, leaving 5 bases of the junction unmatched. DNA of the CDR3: TGCAGCGTTCTGCTGGGACTATACAATGAGCAGTTCTTC. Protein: CSVLLGLYNEQFF.

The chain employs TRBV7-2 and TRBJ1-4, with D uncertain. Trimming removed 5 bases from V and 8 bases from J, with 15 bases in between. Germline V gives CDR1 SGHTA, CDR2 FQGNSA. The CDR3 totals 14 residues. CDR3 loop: CASSTHPQSEKLFF. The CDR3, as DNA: TGTGCCAGCAGCACCCATCCCCAAAGCGAAAAACTGTTTTTT.

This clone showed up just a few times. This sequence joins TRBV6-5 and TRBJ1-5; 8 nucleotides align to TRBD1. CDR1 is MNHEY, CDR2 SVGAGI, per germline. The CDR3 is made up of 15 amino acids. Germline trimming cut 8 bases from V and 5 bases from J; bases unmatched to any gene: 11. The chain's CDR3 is CASGGSGQAHQPQHF. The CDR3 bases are TGTGCCAGCGGGGGCTCGGGACAGGCGCATCAGCCCCAGCATTTT.

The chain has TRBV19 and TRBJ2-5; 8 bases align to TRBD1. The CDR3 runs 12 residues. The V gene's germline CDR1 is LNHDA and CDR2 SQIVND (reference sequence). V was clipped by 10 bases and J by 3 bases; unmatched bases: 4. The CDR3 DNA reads TGTGCCATCCTGGACAGGGAAGAGACCCAGTACTTC. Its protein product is CAILDREETQYF.

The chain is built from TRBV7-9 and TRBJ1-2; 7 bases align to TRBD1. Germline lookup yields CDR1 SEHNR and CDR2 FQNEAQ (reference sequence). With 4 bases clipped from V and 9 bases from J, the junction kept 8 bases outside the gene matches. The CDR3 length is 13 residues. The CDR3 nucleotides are TGTGCCAGCAGCTGGACGGACAGGTCAAGCTACACCTTC. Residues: CASSWTDRSSYTF.

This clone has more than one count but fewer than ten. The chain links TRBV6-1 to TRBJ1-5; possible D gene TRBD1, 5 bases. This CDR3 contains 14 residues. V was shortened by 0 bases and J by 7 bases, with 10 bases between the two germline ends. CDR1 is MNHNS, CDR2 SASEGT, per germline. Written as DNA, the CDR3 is TGTGCCAGCAGTGAAGCTGGTTGGGGCCAGCCCCAGCATTTT. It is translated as CASSEAGWGQPQHF.

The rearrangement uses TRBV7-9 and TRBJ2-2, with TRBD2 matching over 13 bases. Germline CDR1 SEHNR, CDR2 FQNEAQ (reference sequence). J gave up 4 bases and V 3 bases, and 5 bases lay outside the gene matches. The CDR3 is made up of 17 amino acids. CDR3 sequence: CASSFVRTSGSTGELFF. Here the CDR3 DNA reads TGTGCCAGCAGCTTTGTCCGGACTAGCGGGAGCACCGGGGAGCTGTTTTTT.

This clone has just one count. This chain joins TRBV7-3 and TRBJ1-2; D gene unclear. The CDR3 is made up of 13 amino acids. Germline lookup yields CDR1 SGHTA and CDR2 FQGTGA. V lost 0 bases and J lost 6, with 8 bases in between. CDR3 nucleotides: TGTGCCAGCAGCTTAACGCTTCGAGATGGCTACACCTTC. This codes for CASSLTLRDGYTF.